These 13 T cell receptor beta chains came from one sample sequenced in a study of blood T cell repertoires in COVID-19. The assay was immunoSEQ multiplex PCR, and TCRdb's table has in-frame clones only and misses some. Here the sample spans 200,000 to 250,000 clones, approximately 79% being singletons. Sequencing was carried out using peripheral blood. Receptor source: a woman in her forties with active or convalescent COVID-19.

This clone was detected a few times. The rearrangement uses TRBV19 and TRBJ1-5, with 8 bases matching TRBD1. The CDR3 loop spans 16 amino acids. The ends lost 6 bases at V and 5 bases at J; junction bases unmatched: 12. Germline V gives CDR1 LNHDA, CDR2 SQIVND (reference sequence). The CDR3 DNA sequence: TGTGCCAGTAGAAACCGTGACAGGGGAACCGATCAGCCCCAGCATTTT. This sequence encodes CASRNRDRGTDQPQHF.

The chain employs TRBV12-5 and TRBJ2-3; 7 positions match TRBD2. CDR1 is LGHNT, CDR2 FRNRAP, per germline. V lost 1 base and J lost 4; bases outside the gene matches: 5. The CDR3 covers 15 residues. CDR3 loop: CASGLEVTSADTQYF. Written as DNA, the CDR3 is TGTGCTAGTGGTTTGGAAGTAACTAGCGCAGATACGCAGTATTTT.

As for this clone: A single base separates this from a much larger clone, so it may be a read error. The rearrangement uses TRBV6-4 and TRBJ2-3; 10 nucleotides agree with TRBD2. Germline V gene sequence: CDR1 MRHNA, CDR2 SNTAGT. This CDR3 has 15 residues. V shed 0 bases, J shed 4 bases, and the junction held 1 base outside the gene matches. The DNA of the CDR3 is TGTGCCAGCAGTGACTCTAGCGGGGGGCCAGATACGCAGTATTTT. Residues: CASSDSSGGPDTQYF.

The rearrangement links TRBV13 to TRBJ2-7, with 7 bases that match TRBD1. This CDR3 contains 13 residues. J lost 2 bases, V lost 3 bases, and 1 base had no gene match. CDR1 is PRHDT and CDR2 is FYEKMQ in the germline V gene (reference sequence). CDR3 coding DNA: TGTGCCAGCAGCTTGGGGACAGCCTACGAGCAGTACTTC. It translates to CASSLGTAYEQYF.

This rearrangement joins TRBV10-2 to TRBJ2-3; 7 bases match TRBD2. The CDR3 consists of 15 residues. The V gene end was trimmed by 3 bases and the J gene end by 13 bases; junction bases not matched to a gene: 16. Germline loops: CDR1 WSHSY, CDR2 SAAADI. CDR3 amino acids: CASSDLASGTSREYF. The CDR3 DNA reads TGCGCCAGCAGTGATCTGGCTAGCGGCACTTCCCGGGAGTATTTT.

The chain uses TRBV5-1 and TRBJ2-3; 8 bases map to TRBD1. Trimming took 7 bases from V and 6 from J; bases not matched to a gene: 7. CDR1 is SGHRS and CDR2 is YFSETQ in the germline V gene. The CDR3 runs to 13 residues. CDR3 DNA sequence: TGCGCCAGCGTTGGCGGGGACAGGGATACGCAGTATTTT. This translates into CASVGGDRDTQYF.

The chain employs TRBV30 and TRBJ1-1; no clear D gene. Germline V gene lookup returns CDR1 GTSNPN and CDR2 SVGIG (reference sequence). Trimming left V 0 bases short and J 4 bases short, with 9 bases between. The CDR3 consists of 13 residues. This CDR3 is CAWSVPGVTEAFF. CDR3 coding DNA: TGTGCCTGGAGTGTACCGGGAGTCACTGAAGCTTTCTTT. The full variable domain, rest sourced from reference TRBV30 and TRBJ1-1, is SQTIHQWPATLVQPVGSPLSLECTVEGTSNPNLYWYRQAAGRGLQLLFYSVGIGQISSEVPQNLSASRPQDRQFILSSKKLLLSDSGFYLCAWSVPGVTEAFFGQGTRLTVV.

The V call is TRBV7-8, the J call TRBJ2-7; D gene uncertain. The CDR3 totals 12 residues. Per germline, CDR1 SGHVS and CDR2 FQNEAQ. The V end was cut by 5 bases, the J end by 2 bases, with 7 bases between. The CDR3 loop reads CASSARPYEQYV. CDR3 bases: TGTGCCAGCAGCGCGCGCCCCTACGAGCAGTACGTC.

The chain combines TRBV28 with TRBJ1-3; the D gene is possibly TRBD1 (5 bases). V lost 3 bases and J lost 3, with 12 bases in between. The germline CDR1 and CDR2 sequences are MDHEN and SYDVKM. CDR3 size: 15 residues. CDR3 protein: CASSLEPGNGNTIYF. As DNA, the CDR3 is TGTGCCAGCAGTTTGGAGCCAGGGAATGGAAACACCATATATTTT.

This clone was seen only a few times. The chain uses TRBV4-2 and TRBJ1-2; no firm D call. Germline V gene lookup returns CDR1 LGHNA and CDR2 YNFKEQ. V was trimmed by 1 base and J by 6 bases, leaving 21 bases between them. CDR3 length: 17 residues. The CDR3: CASSQVVGASLENGYTF. The CDR3 nucleotides are TGTGCCAGCAGCCAAGTCGTCGGCGCCTCTCTGGAGAATGGCTACACCTTC.

CDR3 nucleotide sequence: TGTGCCATTAGGGGGACAGGCGATGGAAAACTGTTTTTT. It translates to CAIRGTGDGKLFF. The genes are TRBV10-3 and TRBJ1-4; 8 nucleotides line up with TRBD1. CDR1 and CDR2 (germline): ENHRY, SYGVKD. With V trimmed by 9 bases and J by 10 bases, 10 bases remained unmatched. The CDR3 covers 13 residues.

The rearrangement joins TRBV2 to TRBJ1-1, with 10 bases matching TRBD1. V was pared by 6 bases and J by 1 base, with 2 bases of the junction left unmatched. This CDR3 region has 14 residues. The germline V gene has CDR1 SNHLY and CDR2 FYNNEI. The CDR3 is CASRDRGSNTEAFF. In DNA, the CDR3 is TGTGCCAGCAGGGACAGGGGGTCGAACACTGAAGCTTTCTTT.

This chain links TRBV7-9 with TRBJ2-3; D uncertain. Germline V gives CDR1 SEHNR, CDR2 FQNEAQ (reference sequence). Deletions cut 5 bases from V and 11 bases from J, with 14 bases between. The CDR3 covers 12 residues. CDR3 in amino acids: CASSPEPLLQYF. The DNA of the CDR3 is TGTGCCAGCAGCCCGGAGCCCCTCCTGCAGTATTTT. The whole variable domain, filled in from reference TRBV7-9 and TRBJ2-3, reads DTGVSQNPRHKITKRGQNVTFRCDPISEHNRLYWYRQTLGQGPEFLTYFQNEAQLEKSRLLSDRFSAERPKGSFSTLEIQRTEQGDSAMYLCASSPEPLLQYFGPGTRLTVL.